This TCR beta chain was profiled in a study of cytomegalovirus exposure and HLA in healthy donors. Study conclusions and caveats: The dataset shows that most TCR sequences were rare, while some public TCRs occurred in many donors. Testing in vitro showed three CMV-associated chains specific for CMV antigens.

The length of the CDR3 is 15 residues. Losses at the gene ends were 0 bases for V and 6 bases for J; bases not matched to a gene: 2. Germline V gene sequence: CDR1 SGHVS, CDR2 FNYEAQ. With respect to this clone: Its antigen is unknown.

PCR employed 60 Vbeta and 13 Jbeta primers. Sequenced by immunoSEQ multiplex PCR; TCRdb stores in-frame clones only, minus some. The sample holds about 210,000 clones, under 85% seen once. Donors showed nominal health when sampled, although they likely had unrecorded immune exposures. Sample: PBMCs. The sequence derives from a woman aged 45-60 years in good health and CMV-seropositive. J is TRBJ2-1 and V is TRBV7-6, with 10 positions matching TRBD2. The CDR3 loop is CASSLATSGVNEQFF. CDR3 DNA: TGTGCCAGCAGCTTAGCCACTAGCGGGGTCAATGAGCAGTTCTTC.